This T cell receptor beta chain was retrieved from a study of T cell responses to AZD1222 COVID-19 vaccine. Findings and caveats of the study: Baseline seropositives among AZD1222 recipients totaled only five or six.

Concerning this clone: Its antigen is unknown.

The CDR3 loop spans 15 amino acids. After removal of 6 bases from V and 3 bases from J, the junction contained 6 bases not matched to a gene. The V gene's germline CDR1 is LNHDA and CDR2 SQIVND (reference sequence). Here immunoSEQ multiplex PCR was the method, and the copy in TCRdb shows in-frame clones only, minus some. The sample records fewer than 110,000 clones, about 90% being singletons. This chain connects TRBV19 to TRBJ1-3, with 9 bases identical to TRBD1. The receptor comes from an adult in good health. Sequenced here: peripheral blood, sampled on day 0 of AZD1222 vaccination. DNA for the CDR3: TGTGCCAGTAGATCACAGGGGGCGGTTGGAAACACCATATATTTT. Amino acids: CASRSQGAVGNTIYF.